Sequencing of this T cell receptor beta chain was carried out in a study of T cell repertoires in cytomegalovirus infection. Study information: Evidence of both CMV infection and a matching HLA type came from public TCR beta signatures. General study points: HLA-C-restricted CMV-specific TCR beta clonotypes prevailed in the ex vivo response.

This CDR3 is 15 amino acids long. Germline V gene lookup returns CDR1 MGHRA and CDR2 YSYEKL. J lost 8 bases, V lost 4 bases, and 10 bases had no gene match. TCRdb fed the reads into MiXCR, producing one record per CDR3 protein. This sample has some 400,000 distinct CDR3 sequences, with around 18% found just once. On this clonotype: Its antigen is not known.

The sequenced sample consisted of PBMCs. This sequence joins TRBV4-1 and TRBJ1-4; 7 nucleotides match TRBD1. This TCR came from a human donor in good health (CMV status not recorded). Some clones in this sample may be carry-over from other donors' samples. The DNA of the CDR3 is TGCGCCAGCAGCCTCCGACAGGGCGGGGGCGAAAAACTGTTTTTT. Protein sequence: CASSLRQGGGEKLFF.